This TCR beta chain appears in the sequencing data of a study of blood T cell repertoires in COVID-19. On the study more broadly: Sites across the United States, Italy and Spain contributed samples from acute and convalescent COVID-19.

Losses at the gene ends were 0 bases for V and 3 bases for J; bases not matched to a gene: 5. Germline V CDR1 and CDR2: SGHDT, YYEEEE. The CDR3 has 17 amino acids. Original data processing: Using reference gene primer amplification, nucleated cell counts were estimated. The data were produced by immunoSEQ multiplex PCR, yet TCRdb's version contains in-frame clones alone and is incomplete. Clonal size and the V and J genes are those of that table, whereas D and trimming came from the DNA. The sample has 35,000 or so clones, 90% seen once. The sequenced sample consisted of peripheral blood. The V gene is TRBV5-6, the J gene TRBJ1-3, with 11 bases aligning to TRBD1. The source of this sequence is a man between 70 and 80 years old with acute or convalescent COVID-19. CDR3 DNA: TGTGCCAGCAGCTTGGCCGGGGACAGGGGGATTGGAAACACCATATATTTT. Protein product: CASSLAGDRGIGNTIYF.